A selection of T cell receptor beta chains follows, all from one sample in a study of shared clonotypes between healthy human individuals. TCRdb's copy holds only in-frame clones and misses some; the assay was immunoSEQ multiplex PCR. Altogether about 1 million clones are present, about three quarters being singletons, with the ten largest covering around 1.5%. The sample comprised memory CD4+ T cells sorted from blood. The receptors come from a man between 18 and 35 years old in good health. CDR3s include the opening cysteine and the closing phenylalanine or tryptophan. The order of the fields is J gene, V gene, D gene, clone size, CDR3 protein, CDR3 DNA. A D gene is named only where the DNA matches it firmly. For some rows the clone size is stated as once, few or many, or as a class when expanded; others skip it.

TRBJ2-1,TRBV7-2,TRBD2,few,CASSFGLAGSRDEQFF,TGTGCCAGCAGCTTTGGTCTAGCGGGATCAAGGGATGAGCAGTTCTTC
TRBJ1-1,TRBV19,.,.,CASSTLWVSVYTEAFF,TGTGCCAGTAGTACTTTATGGGTCTCTGTTTACACTGAAGCTTTCTTT
TRBJ1-5,TRBV6-5,.,.,CASTPVTGEEPQHF,TGTGCCAGCACCCCGGTGACGGGTGAGGAGCCCCAGCATTTT
TRBJ2-5,TRBV9,TRBD2,.,CASSVELAGAETQYF,TGTGCCAGCAGCGTAGAACTAGCGGGAGCAGAGACCCAGTACTTC
TRBJ2-7,TRBV6-6,TRBD1,.,CASSSAGTGGGEQYF,TGTGCCAGCAGTTCAGCCGGGACAGGGGGAGGTGAGCAGTACTTC
TRBJ1-5,TRBV5-7,.,many,CASSPVWGNQPQHF,TGTGCCAGCAGCCCCGTATGGGGCAATCAGCCCCAGCATTTT
TRBJ1-3,TRBV9,TRBD1,few,CASSVASTGESGNTIYF,TGTGCCAGCAGCGTAGCTTCGACAGGGGAATCTGGAAACACCATATATTTT
TRBJ2-5,TRBV18,TRBD1,.,CASSQQGRETQYF,TGTGCCAGCTCACAACAGGGGCGAGAGACCCAGTACTTC
TRBJ1-6,TRBV19,TRBD1,.,CASSIGTGRNSPLHF,TGTGCCAGTAGTATCGGGACAGGGAGAAATTCACCCCTCCACTTT
TRBJ2-7,TRBV16,.,.,CASSPTRESEQYF,TGTGCCAGCAGCCCGACCCGTGAGAGCGAGCAGTACTTC
TRBJ2-5,TRBV30,TRBD2,.,CAWTLAGGRETQYF,TGTGCCTGGACGCTAGCGGGGGGGCGAGAGACCCAGTACTTC
TRBJ1-1,TRBV29-1,.,.,CSVSGHLNTEAFF,TGCAGCGTCTCCGGACACCTGAACACTGAAGCTTTCTTT
TRBJ2-7,TRBV28,TRBD1,few,CASSPGTGGRGTYEQYF,TGTGCCAGCAGTCCCGGGACAGGGGGCCGGGGTACCTACGAGCAGTACTTC
TRBJ1-2,TRBV2,.,.,CASSEGPSYGYTF,TGTGCCAGCAGTGAAGGGCCGAGCTATGGCTACACCTTC
TRBJ1-1,TRBV27,.,.,CASNLRAGNTEAFF,TGTGCCAGCAACCTACGGGCAGGGAACACTGAAGCTTTCTTT
TRBJ2-7,TRBV9,TRBD2,.,CASSPGTSGTYEQYF,TGTGCCAGCAGCCCAGGGACTAGCGGTACCTACGAGCAGTACTTC
TRBJ1-3,TRBV9,.,.,CASSTTGGDLGNTIYF,TGTGCCAGCTCCACAACCGGAGGCGATTTAGGAAACACCATATATTTT
TRBJ2-7,TRBV5-8,.,.,CASRPGGGEQYF,TGTGCCAGCAGGCCAGGGGGAGGTGAGCAGTACTTC
TRBJ2-6,TRBV6-1,.,.,CASSEGTVFRQSVGSGANVLTF,TGTGCCAGCAGTGAAGGGACTGTCTTTAGGCAGTCAGTTGGCTCTGGGGCCAACGTCCTGACTTTC
TRBJ2-7,TRBV10-3,.,.,CAIRRSPYEQYF,TGTGCCATCCGGCGGTCCCCCTACGAGCAGTACTTC
TRBJ2-3,TRBV10-3,.,.,CATCPGGGRADTQYF,TGTGCCACCTGCCCAGGGGGCGGGAGGGCAGATACGCAGTATTTT
TRBJ2-7,TRBV5-1,TRBD1,.,CASSLEGQGAGSSYEQYF,TGCGCCAGCAGCTTGGAGGGACAGGGGGCAGGGAGCTCCTACGAGCAGTACTTC
TRBJ1-4,TRBV7-3,.,.,CASSLKTGRVNEKLFF,TGTGCCAGCAGTCTTAAGACTGGCAGGGTTAATGAAAAACTGTTTTTT
TRBJ2-2,TRBV30,.,.,CAWSIRPSNTGELFF,TGTGCCTGGAGTATACGGCCTTCGAACACCGGGGAGCTGTTTTTT
TRBJ2-7,TRBV7-9,.,.,CASSLAGVMIEQYF,TGTGCCAGCAGCTTAGCGGGAGTGATGATCGAGCAGTACTTC